This T cell receptor (beta chain) was profiled in a study of beta chain features in type 1 diabetes. Study-level information: The examined sorted cells totaled about 110 million across samples.

Study-wide results and limits: Possible PCR preference for shorter templates applied equally to patients and controls. Researchers report that Type 1 diabetes patients had moderately but significantly shorter TCRB CDR3s across all four CD4+ subsets.

Germline values: CDR1 SEHNR, CDR2 FQNEAQ (reference sequence). The CDR3 contains 16 residues. V lost 5 bases and J 2 bases, leaving 18 bases between the germline ends. Every bit of the isolated RNA underwent reverse transcription, so sequencing read expressed TCRB transcripts. Read counts averaged about 3.57 million for samples of naive, central memory and regulatory T cells. The method was immunoSEQ multiplex PCR; TCRdb's version includes in-frame clones alone and lacks a portion of them. Among around 650,000 clones listed, approximately 13% were seen once. The single heparinised draw taken from each donor contained roughly 100 mL of blood on average. This clone came up a few times. Its antigen is unknown.

The chain uses TRBV7-9 and TRBJ1-2; no reliable D call. Sequenced: naive CD4+ T cells from blood. The sequence was obtained from a man younger than 40 with type 1 diabetes. CDR3: CASSESFGRANYGYTF. Written as DNA, the CDR3 is TGTGCCAGCAGCGAATCGTTTGGGAGAGCAAACTATGGCTACACCTTC.